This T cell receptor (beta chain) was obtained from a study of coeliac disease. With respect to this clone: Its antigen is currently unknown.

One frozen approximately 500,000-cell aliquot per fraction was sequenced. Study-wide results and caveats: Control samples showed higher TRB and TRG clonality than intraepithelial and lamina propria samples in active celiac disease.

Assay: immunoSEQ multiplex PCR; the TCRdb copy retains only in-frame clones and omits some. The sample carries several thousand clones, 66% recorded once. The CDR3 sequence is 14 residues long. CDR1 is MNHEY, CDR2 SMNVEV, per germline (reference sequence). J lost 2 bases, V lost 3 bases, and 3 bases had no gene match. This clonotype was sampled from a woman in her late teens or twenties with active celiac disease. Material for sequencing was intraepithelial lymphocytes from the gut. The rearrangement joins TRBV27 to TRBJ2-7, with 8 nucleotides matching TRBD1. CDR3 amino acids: CASSLGQATYEQYF. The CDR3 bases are TGTGCCAGCAGTTTGGGACAGGCAACCTACGAGCAGTACTTC.